These 3 T cell receptor beta chains originate from one sample sequenced in a study of cytomegalovirus exposure and HLA in healthy donors. PCR involved 60 Vbeta and 13 Jbeta primers. The protocol was immunoSEQ multiplex PCR, while the TCRdb copy is restricted to in-frame clones and leaves out a portion. Among approximately 130,000 clones listed, around 77% were seen once. The sample was PBMCs. All receptors come from a young man in good health and CMV-seropositive.

The J gene is TRBJ2-3, the V gene TRBV5-1; TRBD2 might be the D (6 bases). There are 16 residues in the CDR3. Looked up from germline, CDR1 is SGHRS and CDR2 is YFSETQ. The V and J ends lost 0 bases and 1 base respectively, with 12 bases between them. The CDR3 loop reads CASSLVGRKGTDTQYF. The CDR3 coding sequence is TGCGCCAGCAGCTTGGTTGGGAGGAAGGGCACAGATACGCAGTATTTT.

This rearrangement joins TRBV6-4 to TRBJ2-1; tentatively, D is TRBD1 (5 bases). Germline V gene data show CDR1 as MRHNA and CDR2 as SNTAGT. The CDR3 consists of 15 residues. V lost 2 bases and J 4 bases, leaving 12 bases between the germline ends. The CDR3 bases are TGTGCCAGCAGTGACACTAATGGGGCTTACAATGAGCAGTTCTTC. Encoded protein: CASSDTNGAYNEQFF.

V usage is TRBV7-2 and J usage is TRBJ1-1, with D perhaps TRBD1 (5 bases). Trimming took off 5 bases at V and 7 bases at J, with 14 bases between the two ends. Per germline, CDR1 SGHTA and CDR2 FQGNSA. The length of the CDR3 is 13 residues. The CDR3 DNA follows: TGTGCCAGCAGCCCATGGGCCAGGGATGAAGCTTTCTTT. It translates to CASSPWARDEAFF.